A selection of T cell receptor beta chains follows, all from one sample in a study of T cell responses to AZD1222 COVID-19 vaccine. Assay used: immunoSEQ multiplex PCR; TCRdb lists only in-frame clones, some missing. The sample lists approximately 92,000 clones; over 80% were seen once. The sample here was peripheral blood, taken on day 0 of AZD1222 vaccination. These receptors were taken from an adult in good health. Each CDR3 is given with its conserved first and last residue. The D gene is left open where the match is weak. Expanded clones are given a class, and other clones once, few, many or no size at all.

>TRBV6-5|14|NA|TRBJ1-2|NA
TGTGCCAGCAGTCGAACTAGGGGTGGCTATGGCTACACCTTC
CASSRTRGGYGYTF
>TRBV10-2|14|NA|TRBJ2-2|few
TGCGCCAGCAGACGGGACACGGACACCGGGGAGCTGTTTTTT
CASRRDTDTGELFF
>TRBV19|15|NA|TRBJ1-4|NA
TGTGCCAGTAGACAAAACAGGGTGACTAATGAAAAACTGTTTTTT
CASRQNRVTNEKLFF
>TRBV13|11|NA|TRBJ2-3|NA
TGTGCCAGCAGCTTATTGGGTACGCAGTATTTT
CASSLLGTQYF
>TRBV27|15|NA|TRBJ2-1|NA
TGTGCCAGCAGTTTCTTGGGGATCTCCTACAATGAGCAGTTCTTC
CASSFLGISYNEQFF
>TRBV29-1|19|NA|TRBJ1-6|NA
TGCAGCAGGGGCTCCACATCAACGCTCTCTAGCTCCTATAATTCACCCCTCCACTTT
CSRGSTSTLSSSYNSPLHF
>TRBV30|14|TRBD1|TRBJ2-5|NA
TGTGCCTGGGGCCGGACAGGGCTACAAGAGACCCAGTACTTC
CAWGRTGLQETQYF
>TRBV27|15|TRBD2|TRBJ2-7|NA
TGTGCCAGCAGTTTATCGGCTAGCGGGAGCATAGAGCAGTACTTC
CASSLSASGSIEQYF
>TRBV11-3|15|TRBD1|TRBJ2-5|NA
TGTGCCAGCAGCTTGGGACAGGGGGTAGGGGAGACCCAGTACTTC
CASSLGQGVGETQYF
>TRBV10-3|13|NA|TRBJ1-1|NA
TGTGCCATCAGTGACAGGGAAGTAATAGAAGCTTTCTTT
CAISDREVIEAFF